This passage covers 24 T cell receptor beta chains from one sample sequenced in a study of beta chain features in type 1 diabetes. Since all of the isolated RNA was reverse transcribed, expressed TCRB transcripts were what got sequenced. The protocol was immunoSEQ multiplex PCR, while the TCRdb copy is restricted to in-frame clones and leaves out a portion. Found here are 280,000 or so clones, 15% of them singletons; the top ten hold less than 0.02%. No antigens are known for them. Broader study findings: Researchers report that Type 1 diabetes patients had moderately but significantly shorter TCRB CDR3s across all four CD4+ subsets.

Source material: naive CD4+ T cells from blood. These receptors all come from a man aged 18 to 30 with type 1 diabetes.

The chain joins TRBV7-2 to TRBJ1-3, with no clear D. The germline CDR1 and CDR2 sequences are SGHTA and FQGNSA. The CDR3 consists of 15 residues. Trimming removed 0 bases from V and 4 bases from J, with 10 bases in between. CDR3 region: CASSLAPPNGNTIYF. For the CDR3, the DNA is TGTGCCAGCAGCTTAGCCCCCCCTAACGGAAACACCATATATTTT.

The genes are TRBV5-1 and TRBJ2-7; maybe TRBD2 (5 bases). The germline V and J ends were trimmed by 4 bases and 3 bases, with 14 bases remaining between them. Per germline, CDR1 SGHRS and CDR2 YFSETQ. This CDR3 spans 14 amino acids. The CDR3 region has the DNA TGCGCCAGCAGCCCCGGCGGGTCGGTCTACGAGCAGTACTTC. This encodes CASSPGGSVYEQYF.

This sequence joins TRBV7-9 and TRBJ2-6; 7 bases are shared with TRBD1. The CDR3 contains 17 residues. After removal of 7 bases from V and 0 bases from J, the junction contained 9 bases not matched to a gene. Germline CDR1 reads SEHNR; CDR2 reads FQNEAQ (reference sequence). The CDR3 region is CASTPQGSSSGANVLTF. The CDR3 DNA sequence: TGTGCCAGCACCCCACAGGGGTCCTCCTCTGGGGCCAACGTCCTGACTTTC.

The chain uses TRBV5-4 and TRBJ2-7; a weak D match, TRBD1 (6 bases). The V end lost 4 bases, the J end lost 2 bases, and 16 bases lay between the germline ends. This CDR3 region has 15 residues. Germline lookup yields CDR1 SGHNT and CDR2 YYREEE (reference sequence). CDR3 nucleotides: TGTGCCAGCAGCCGACCTACGGACAGTCCCTACGAGCAGTACTTC. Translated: CASSRPTDSPYEQYF.

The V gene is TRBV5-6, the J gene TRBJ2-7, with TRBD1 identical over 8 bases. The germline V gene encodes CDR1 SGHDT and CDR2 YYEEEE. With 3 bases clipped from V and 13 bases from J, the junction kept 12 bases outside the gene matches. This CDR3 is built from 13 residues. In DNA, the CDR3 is TGTGCCAGCAGCTCCGGGACAGGTCCTGGGATTTACTTC. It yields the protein CASSSGTGPGIYF. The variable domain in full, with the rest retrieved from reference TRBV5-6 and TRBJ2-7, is DAGVTQSPTHLIKTRGQQVTLRCSPKSGHDTVSWYQQALGQGPQFIFQYYEEEERQRGNFPDRFSGHQFPNYSSELNVNALLLGDSALYLCASSSGTGPGIYFGPGTRLTVT.

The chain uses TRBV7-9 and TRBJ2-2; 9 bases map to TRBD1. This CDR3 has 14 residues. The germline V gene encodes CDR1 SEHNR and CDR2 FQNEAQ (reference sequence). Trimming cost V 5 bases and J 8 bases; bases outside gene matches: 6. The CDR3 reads CASSPRQGEGELFF. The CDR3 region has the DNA TGTGCCAGCAGCCCTAGACAGGGGGAAGGGGAGCTGTTTTTT.

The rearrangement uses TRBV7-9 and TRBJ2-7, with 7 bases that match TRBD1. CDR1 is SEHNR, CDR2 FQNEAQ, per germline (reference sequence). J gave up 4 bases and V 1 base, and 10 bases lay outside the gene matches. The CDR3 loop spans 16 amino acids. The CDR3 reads CASSLEVWGQPYEQYF. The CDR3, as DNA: TGTGCCAGCAGCTTAGAGGTCTGGGGACAGCCTTACGAGCAGTACTTC.

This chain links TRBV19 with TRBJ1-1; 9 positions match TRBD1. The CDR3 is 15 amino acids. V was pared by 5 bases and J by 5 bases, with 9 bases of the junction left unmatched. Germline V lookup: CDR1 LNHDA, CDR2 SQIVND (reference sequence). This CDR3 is CASSSPGQGRTEAFF. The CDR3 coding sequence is TGTGCCAGTAGTTCCCCGGGACAGGGAAGAACTGAAGCTTTCTTT.

As DNA, the CDR3 is TGTGCCAGCAGCTTAGGTGACGGGGGTCTCTACGAGCAGTACTTC. Translation gives CASSLGDGGLYEQYF. This chain joins TRBV7-2 and TRBJ2-7, with D possibly matching TRBD2 (6 bases). The germline V gene has CDR1 SGHTA and CDR2 FQGNSA. V was trimmed by 1 base and J by 3 bases, leaving 13 bases between them. The CDR3 length is 15 residues.

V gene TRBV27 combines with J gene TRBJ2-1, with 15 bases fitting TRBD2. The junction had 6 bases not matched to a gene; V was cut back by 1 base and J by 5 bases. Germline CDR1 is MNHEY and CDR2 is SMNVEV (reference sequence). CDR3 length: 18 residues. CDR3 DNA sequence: TGTGCCAGCAGTTTATTCCGGACTAGCGGGAGGGCCCACAATGAGCAGTTCTTC. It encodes CASSLFRTSGRAHNEQFF.

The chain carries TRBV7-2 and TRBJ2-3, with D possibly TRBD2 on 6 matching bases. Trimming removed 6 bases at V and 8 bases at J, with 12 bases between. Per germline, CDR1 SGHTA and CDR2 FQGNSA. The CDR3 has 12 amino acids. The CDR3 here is CASSIAEGTQYF. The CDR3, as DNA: TGTGCCAGCAGTATAGCGGAGGGTACGCAGTATTTT.

The CDR3 sequence: CASSFQRSGANVLTF. The CDR3 nucleotides are TGTGCCAGCAGTTTCCAGCGCTCTGGGGCCAACGTCCTGACTTTC. J is TRBJ2-6 and V is TRBV28; D remains ambiguous. The CDR3 covers 15 residues. Trimming left V 3 bases short and J 0 bases short, with 6 bases between. Germline V CDR1 and CDR2: MDHEN, SYDVKM.

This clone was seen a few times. CDR3 bases: TGTGCCAGCAGCTTATCAGGGACTAGCGGGAGGGAGTACTTC. Its protein is CASSLSGTSGREYF. The chain couples TRBV7-8 to TRBJ2-7, with 16 bases matching TRBD2. Germline V gene data show CDR1 as SGHVS and CDR2 as FQNEAQ. Losses at the gene ends were 2 bases for V and 11 bases for J; bases not matched to a gene: 3. This CDR3 has 14 residues. The full variable domain, with the rest looked up from reference TRBV7-8 and TRBJ2-7, is GAGVSQSPRYKVAKRGQDVALRCDPISGHVSLFWYQQALGQGPEFLTYFQNEAQLDKSGLPSDRFFAERPEGSVSTLKIQRTQQEDSAVYLCASSLSGTSGREYFGPGTRLTVT.

This CDR3 reads CASSVTSSYEQYF. DNA for the CDR3: TGTGCCAGCAGTGTTACCAGCTCCTACGAGCAGTACTTC. The chain couples TRBV6-1 to TRBJ2-7; D is uncertain. Trimming removed 4 bases from V and 0 bases from J, with 7 bases in between. The CDR3 consists of 13 residues. The germline V gene encodes CDR1 MNHNS and CDR2 SASEGT.

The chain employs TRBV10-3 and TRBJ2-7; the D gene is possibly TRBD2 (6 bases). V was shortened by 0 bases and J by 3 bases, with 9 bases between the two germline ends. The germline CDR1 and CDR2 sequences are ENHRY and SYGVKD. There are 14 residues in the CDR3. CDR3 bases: TGTGCCATCAGTGAGTCATCGGGGGACTACGAGCAGTACTTC. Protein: CAISESSGDYEQYF.

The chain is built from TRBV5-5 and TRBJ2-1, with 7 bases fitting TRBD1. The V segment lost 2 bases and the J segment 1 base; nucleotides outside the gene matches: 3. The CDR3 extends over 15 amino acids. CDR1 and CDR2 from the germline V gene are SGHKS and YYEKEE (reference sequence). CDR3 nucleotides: TGTGCCAGCAGCTTCAGGGGGATTTCCTACAATGAGCAGTTCTTC. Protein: CASSFRGISYNEQFF.

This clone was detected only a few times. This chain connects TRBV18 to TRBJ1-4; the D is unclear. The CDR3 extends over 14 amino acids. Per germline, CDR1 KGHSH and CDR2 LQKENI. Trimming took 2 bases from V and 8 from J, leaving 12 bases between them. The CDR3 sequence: CASSPRGSDEKLFF. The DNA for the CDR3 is TGTGCCAGCTCACCAAGAGGGTCTGACGAAAAACTGTTTTTT.

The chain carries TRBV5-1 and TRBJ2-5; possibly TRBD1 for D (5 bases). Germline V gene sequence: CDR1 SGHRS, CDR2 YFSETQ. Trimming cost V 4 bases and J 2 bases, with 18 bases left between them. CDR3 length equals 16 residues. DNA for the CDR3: TGCGCCAGCAGCGGCGAATTTGACAGTATACAAGAGACCCAGTACTTC. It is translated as CASSGEFDSIQETQYF.

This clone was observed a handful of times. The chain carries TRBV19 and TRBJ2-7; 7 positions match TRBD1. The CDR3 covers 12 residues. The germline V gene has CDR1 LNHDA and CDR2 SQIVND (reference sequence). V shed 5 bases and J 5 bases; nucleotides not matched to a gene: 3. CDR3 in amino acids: CASSYTGDEQYF. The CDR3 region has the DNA TGTGCCAGTAGTTACACAGGGGACGAGCAGTACTTC.

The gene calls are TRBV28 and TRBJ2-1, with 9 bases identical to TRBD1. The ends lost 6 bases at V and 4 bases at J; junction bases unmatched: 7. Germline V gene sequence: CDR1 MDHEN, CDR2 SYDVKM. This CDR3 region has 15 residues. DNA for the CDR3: TGTGCCAGCAGGGTCACAGGGGGCGTATACAATGAGCAGTTCTTC. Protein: CASRVTGGVYNEQFF.

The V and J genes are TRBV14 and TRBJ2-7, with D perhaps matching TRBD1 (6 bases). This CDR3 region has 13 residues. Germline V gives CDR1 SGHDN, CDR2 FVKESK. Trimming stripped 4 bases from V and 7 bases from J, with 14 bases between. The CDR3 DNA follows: TGTGCCAGCAGCCGACGGACAGCAGGGGAGCAGTACTTC. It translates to CASSRRTAGEQYF.

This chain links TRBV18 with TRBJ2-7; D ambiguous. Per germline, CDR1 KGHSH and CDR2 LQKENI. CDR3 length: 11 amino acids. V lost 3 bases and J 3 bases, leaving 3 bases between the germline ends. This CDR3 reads CASSPYYEQYF. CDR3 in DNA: TGTGCCAGCTCACCCTACTACGAGCAGTACTTC.

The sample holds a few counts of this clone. In DNA form, the CDR3 reads TGTGCCAGCAGTTACCGGGGAGGGGGACGTGGCTACACCTTC. Translating it yields CASSYRGGGRGYTF. The V call is TRBV6-5, the J call TRBJ1-2; D possibly corresponds to TRBD1 (6 bases). The germline V gene has CDR1 MNHEY and CDR2 SVGAGI. The V end lost 2 bases, the J end lost 7 bases, and 14 bases lay between the germline ends. The CDR3 extends over 14 amino acids.

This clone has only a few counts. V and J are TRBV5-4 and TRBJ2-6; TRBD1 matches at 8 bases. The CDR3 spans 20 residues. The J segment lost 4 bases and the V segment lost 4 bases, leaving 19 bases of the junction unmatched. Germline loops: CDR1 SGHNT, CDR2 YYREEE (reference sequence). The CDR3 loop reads CASSAALSWQGAWGANVLTF. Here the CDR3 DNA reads TGTGCCAGCAGCGCCGCTTTATCGTGGCAGGGGGCATGGGGGGCCAACGTCCTGACTTTC.